These T cell receptor beta chains were read from a single sample in a study of cytomegalovirus exposure and HLA in healthy donors. TCRdb's table, derived via immunoSEQ multiplex PCR, lists solely in-frame clones and lacks some. Of about 160,000 clones in the sample, roughly 77% were seen once. The source material was PBMCs. These receptors were collected from a man aged 30-40 years in good health and CMV-seropositive. The CDR3 runs from the conserved cysteine through the conserved F or W. The size field is filled for only some rows; it gives once, few, many or a size class.

V: TRBV11-2; J: TRBJ1-6; size: .; CDR3: CASSLDGGGSPLHF
V: TRBV28; J: TRBJ2-1; size: .; CDR3: CASSLVGQGSEQFF
V: TRBV18; J: TRBJ2-7; size: .; CDR3: CASSLMTGSYEQYF
V: TRBV7-2; J: TRBJ2-7; size: .; CDR3: CASNHRDRVAYEQYF
V: TRBV9; J: TRBJ2-1; size: .; CDR3: CASSVVAGGYNEQFF
V: TRBV27; J: TRBJ2-7; size: few; CDR3: CASSPGQGLHEQYF
V: TRBV11-3; J: TRBJ2-7; size: .; CDR3: CASSSGQGTSYEQYF
V: TRBV19; J: TRBJ2-7; size: few; CDR3: CASSAGTGGGYEQYF
V: TRBV5-4; J: TRBJ1-6; size: .; CDR3: CASRPTPYGNSPLHF
V: TRBV7-3; J: TRBJ2-7; size: .; CDR3: CASSLGGLQYEQYF
V: TRBV6-5; J: TRBJ2-7; size: few; CDR3: CASRRTGGGEQYF
V: TRBV19; J: TRBJ1-3; size: .; CDR3: CATDKGDSGNTIYF
V: TRBV19; J: TRBJ1-1; size: .; CDR3: CASSGQGAWMNTEAFF
V: TRBV4-3; J: TRBJ2-1; size: .; CDR3: CASSQDERGYNEQFF
V: TRBV9; J: TRBJ2-3; size: .; CDR3: CASSLQTSGRDTQYF
V: TRBV7-9; J: TRBJ2-7; size: .; CDR3: CASSTTLSYEQYF
V: TRBV6-5; J: TRBJ2-7; size: .; CDR3: CASSQTGLAVYEQYF
V: TRBV5-1; J: TRBJ2-7; size: .; CDR3: CASSLAGQGAGEQYF
V: TRBV29-1; J: TRBJ2-7; size: .; CDR3: CSVPTTTKQYF
V: TRBV18; J: TRBJ1-1; size: .; CDR3: CASSLTGNTEAFF
V: TRBV27; J: TRBJ1-6; size: .; CDR3: CASSRTGDNSPLHF
V: TRBV5-1; J: TRBJ2-3; size: .; CDR3: CASSLEAGTDTQYF
V: TRBV27; J: TRBJ2-1; size: .; CDR3: CASSFSSGGLQEQFF
V: TRBV7-9; J: TRBJ1-2; size: .; CDR3: CASSPSPNYGYTF
V: TRBV28; J: TRBJ1-2; size: once; CDR3: CASSLVDRGYGYTF
V: TRBV29-1; J: TRBJ1-2; size: .; CDR3: CSVDEGQGGKYGYTF
V: TRBV28; J: TRBJ1-5; size: .; CDR3: CASSNHGTDNQPQHF
V: TRBV7-6; J: TRBJ2-1; size: .; CDR3: CASSLVPSGGSNEQFF
V: TRBV18; J: TRBJ1-1; size: .; CDR3: CASSPINTEAFF
V: TRBV5-6; J: TRBJ2-7; size: .; CDR3: CASSLSFSREQYF
V: TRBV27; J: TRBJ2-5; size: .; CDR3: CASSLGTSGVETQYF
V: TRBV19; J: TRBJ1-1; size: .; CDR3: CASSWTGSVEAFF
V: TRBV28; J: TRBJ1-2; size: .; CDR3: CASSIRQGDYGYTF
V: TRBV2; J: TRBJ2-7; size: .; CDR3: CASTSTGGTAEQYF
V: TRBV27; J: TRBJ2-7; size: .; CDR3: CASSPRVGEQYF